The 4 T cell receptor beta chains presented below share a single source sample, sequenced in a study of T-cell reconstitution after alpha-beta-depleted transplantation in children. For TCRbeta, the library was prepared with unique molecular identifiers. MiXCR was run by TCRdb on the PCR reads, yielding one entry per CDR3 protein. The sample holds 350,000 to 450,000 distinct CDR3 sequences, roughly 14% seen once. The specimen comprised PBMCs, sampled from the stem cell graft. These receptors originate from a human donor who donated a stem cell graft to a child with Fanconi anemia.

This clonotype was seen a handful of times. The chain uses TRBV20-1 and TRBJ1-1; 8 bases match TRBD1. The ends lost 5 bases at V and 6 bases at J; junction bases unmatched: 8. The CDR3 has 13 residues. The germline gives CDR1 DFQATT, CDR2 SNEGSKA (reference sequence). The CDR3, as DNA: TGCAGTGCTGGTCCAGGGGGCAACGCTGAAGCTTTCTTT. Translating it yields CSAGPGGNAEAFF.

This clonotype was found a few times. The CDR3 sequence: CASSPRDSGPNEQYF. CDR3 DNA sequence: TGTGCCAGCAGCCCCCGGGATAGCGGGCCCAACGAGCAGTACTTC. The V call is TRBV9, the J call TRBJ2-7; 7 bases map to TRBD2. The CDR3 is 15 residues long. V shed 4 bases and J 5 bases; nucleotides not matched to a gene: 12. The V gene's germline CDR1 is SGDLS and CDR2 YYNGEE.

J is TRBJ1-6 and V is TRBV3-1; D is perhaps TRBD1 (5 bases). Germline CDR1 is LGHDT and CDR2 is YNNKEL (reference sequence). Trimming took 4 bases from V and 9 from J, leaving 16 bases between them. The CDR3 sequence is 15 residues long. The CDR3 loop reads CASSRGSAETSPLHF. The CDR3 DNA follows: TGTGCCAGCAGCCGGGGGTCAGCAGAAACTTCACCCCTCCACTTT.

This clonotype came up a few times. CDR3 loop: CRAGPGTGELFF. The CDR3 coding sequence is TGCAGGGCAGGCCCGGGAACCGGGGAGCTGTTTTTT. The chain carries TRBV20-1 and TRBJ2-2, with D maybe TRBD2 (5 bases). The CDR3 is 12 amino acids. Germline V gene data show CDR1 as DFQATT and CDR2 as SNEGSKA (reference sequence).